Below, 30 T cell receptor beta chains from the same sample are listed, as sequenced in a study of T-cell memory formation after mild COVID-19. TCRdb independently ran MiXCR on the 5' RACE reads; one entry per CDR3 protein. The sample shows 250,000 to 350,000 distinct CDR3 sequences, 15% to 20% of them seen only once. Sequencing was performed on PBMCs or a T cell subset sorted from them (not recorded which). Receptor source: a man aged 18 to 30 who had mild COVID-19 (a few samples of this study predate the infection). Cell type and time point are not known.

The gene calls are TRBV9 and TRBJ1-4, with TRBD1 as a possible D gene (6 bases). V lost 3 bases and J 8 bases, leaving 17 bases between the germline ends. The CDR3 runs 15 residues. CDR1 is SGDLS, CDR2 YYNGEE, per germline. The CDR3 nucleotides are TGTGCCAGCAGCGCCTCCGGAGGGGGATACGAAAAACTGTTTTTT. Its translation: CASSASGGGYEKLFF.

This clonotype came up a few times. The genes are TRBV10-1 and TRBJ2-3, with a tentative D call TRBD2 (5 bases). CDR3 length: 13 amino acids. The ends were cut back, 3 bases at V and 8 bases at J, with 12 bases in the middle. Germline-derived CDR1 and CDR2 are WNHNN and SYGVQD (reference sequence). In nucleotides, the CDR3 is TGCGCCAGCAGTGACGGACTGCTATTTACGCAGTATTTT. This sequence encodes CASSDGLLFTQYF.

As to this clonotype: Relative to the germline gene, one junction end is altered; a read error may explain this. The chain employs TRBV7-7 and TRBJ2-3, with a possible D match to TRBD1 (5 bases). Germline assignment: CDR1 SSHAT and CDR2 FNYEAQ (reference sequence). The CDR3 has 14 amino acids. The CDR3 DNA follows: TGTGCTAGCAGCTACAACAGGTTCACAGATACGCAGTATTTT. This translates into CASSYNRFTDTQYF.

The rearrangement joins TRBV2 to TRBJ2-2; maybe TRBD2 (5 bases). The CDR3 covers 14 residues. The germline V gene has CDR1 SNHLY and CDR2 FYNNEI. The V gene lost 4 bases and the J gene lost 6 bases, with 12 bases spanning the gap. This CDR3 is CASSALREAGELFF. The CDR3 DNA is TGTGCCAGCAGTGCTTTGAGGGAAGCCGGGGAGCTGTTTTTT.

The sample holds many counts of this clonotype. This rearrangement joins TRBV3-1 to TRBJ2-6, with unresolved D. CDR1 and CDR2 (germline): LGHDT, YNNKEL (reference sequence). Between the trimmed V and J ends, which lost 4 bases and 0 bases, there was a span of 1 base. The CDR3 sequence is 13 residues long. The CDR3 loop is CASSRSGANVLTF. The CDR3 bases are TGTGCCAGCAGCCGCTCTGGGGCCAACGTCCTGACTTTC.

The V call is TRBV12-3 or TRBV12-4, the J call TRBJ2-5, with D possibly TRBD2 on 6 matching bases. The V gene lost 8 bases and the J gene lost 5 bases, with 15 bases spanning the gap. This CDR3 is built from 13 residues. The CDR3 loop is CASLREASETQYF. The CDR3 nucleotides read TGTGCCAGCTTAAGGGAGGCGAGCGAGACCCAGTACTTC.

This clonotype was seen a few times. The gene calls are TRBV6-5 and TRBJ1-1; the D is unclear. From germline, CDR1 is MNHEY and CDR2 SVGAGI. V was shortened by 2 bases and J by 3 bases, with 16 bases between the two germline ends. CDR3 length: 16 residues. The CDR3 sequence: CASSYALYSTDTEAFF. CDR3 DNA sequence: TGTGCCAGCAGTTACGCACTATATAGTACAGACACTGAAGCTTTCTTT.

This clonotype has a handful of counts. The chain combines TRBV7-3 with TRBJ2-5; 7 bases align to TRBD1. The V segment lost 5 bases and the J segment 5 bases; nucleotides outside the gene matches: 14. Germline values: CDR1 SGHTA, CDR2 FQGTGA. The CDR3 totals 16 residues. For the CDR3, the DNA is TGTGCCAGCAGCCCCCAGACAGGGATGGGCGGGGAGACCCAGTACTTC. Protein product: CASSPQTGMGGETQYF.

Many counts were recorded for this clonotype. The CDR3 nucleotides read TGTGCCAGCACCCTAGGGGTTGTGGGGATTAATCAGCCCCAGCATTTT. Translated: CASTLGVVGINQPQHF. V gene TRBV7-8 combines with J gene TRBJ1-5, with D perhaps matching TRBD1 (5 bases). The CDR3 sequence is 16 residues long. Germline assignment: CDR1 SGHVS and CDR2 FQNEAQ. Trimming left V 7 bases short and J 4 bases short, with 20 bases between.

This chain uses TRBV7-2 with TRBJ2-1, with 7 bases that match TRBD1. The V segment lost 5 bases and the J segment 7 bases; nucleotides outside the gene matches: 11. The germline V gene has CDR1 SGHTA and CDR2 FQGNSA. The CDR3 consists of 15 residues. The CDR3 DNA reads as TGTGCCAGCAGCAAGGGGACAGAAAAGTGGAATGAGCAGTTCTTC. Its translation is CASSKGTEKWNEQFF.

The gene calls are TRBV19 and TRBJ2-2; maybe TRBD2 (7 bases). This CDR3 comprises 17 residues. Per the germline V gene, CDR1 is LNHDA and CDR2 is SQIVND (reference sequence). V was shortened by 4 bases and J by 3 bases, with 18 bases between the two germline ends. The CDR3 reads CASSTSLGGRDTGELFF. DNA of the CDR3: TGTGCCAGTAGTACCAGTCTGGGGGGGCGAGACACCGGGGAGCTGTTTTTT.

This clonotype turned up a few times. This chain connects TRBV4-2 to TRBJ2-3; TRBD2 matches 9 bases. The length of the CDR3 is 16 residues. V gave up 4 bases and J gave up 3 bases; unmatched junction bases: 8. Germline V gives CDR1 LGHNA, CDR2 YNFKEQ. The DNA of the CDR3 is TGTGCCAGCAGCCGTGAAGCGGGGGGAAGGACAGATACGCAGTATTTT. It translates to CASSREAGGRTDTQYF.

V is TRBV19 and J is TRBJ1-5, with unresolved D. Germline CDR1 LNHDA, CDR2 SQIVND (reference sequence). The CDR3 runs 13 residues. Trimming pared 10 bases from V and 7 bases from J, leaving 17 bases between. The CDR3 loop is CAISNQVGQPQHF. Here the CDR3 DNA reads TGTGCCATCTCGAATCAGGTGGGCCAGCCCCAGCATTTT.

This clonotype appeared a few times. The V and J genes are TRBV12-5 and TRBJ2-3; 14 bases align to TRBD2. This CDR3 contains 19 residues. Germline V gene data show CDR1 as LGHNT and CDR2 as FRNRAP. Trimming removed 1 base from V and 2 bases from J; junction bases left unmatched: 8. CDR3 sequence: CASGLGLAGGGTYTDTQYF. The CDR3 bases are TGTGCTAGTGGTTTGGGACTAGCGGGGGGGGGAACCTACACAGATACGCAGTATTTT. Supplemented by reference TRBV12-5 and TRBJ2-3, the full variable domain reads DARVTQTPRHKVTEMGQEVTMRCQPILGHNTVFWYRQTMMQGLELLAYFRNRAPLDDSGMPKDRFSAEMPDATLATLKIQPSEPRDSAVYFCASGLGLAGGGTYTDTQYFGPGTRLTVL.

This clonotype was observed many times. The chain uses TRBV12-3 or TRBV12-4 and TRBJ1-3; D is possibly TRBD1 (6 bases). This CDR3 region has 17 residues. Deletions cut 9 bases from V and 1 base from J, with 22 bases between. The CDR3 region has the DNA TGTGCCAGTATACCGTTTACAGGGACTGTGTCTGGAAACACCATATATTTT. Amino acids: CASIPFTGTVSGNTIYF.

The chain recombines TRBV9 with TRBJ2-3; 8 bases align to TRBD2. V shed 7 bases, J shed 4 bases, and the junction held 5 bases outside the gene matches. The CDR3 length is 13 residues. CDR1 and CDR2 (germline): SGDLS, YYNGEE. CDR3 sequence: CASGTSGSDTQYF. CDR3 sequence (DNA): TGTGCCAGCGGAACTAGCGGTTCAGATACGCAGTATTTT.

The rearrangement links TRBV4-3 to TRBJ2-1; D uncertain. CDR1 is LGHNA, CDR2 YSLEER, per germline. With 2 bases removed from V and 6 bases from J, the gap between germline ends came to 8 bases. This CDR3 is built from 13 residues. CDR3 nucleotide sequence: TGCGCCAGCAGCCAATCCGCCTCCAATGAGCAGTTCTTC. It encodes CASSQSASNEQFF.

This clonotype was observed many times. This CDR3 reads CASSLGSGTGELFF. The CDR3 DNA reads as TGTGCCAGCAGCTTAGGTTCGGGCACCGGGGAGCTGTTTTTT. This chain links TRBV7-2 with TRBJ2-2; D gene ambiguous. The V end lost 1 base, the J end lost 4 bases, and 7 bases lay between the germline ends. This CDR3 spans 14 amino acids. The germline gives CDR1 SGHTA, CDR2 FQGNSA.

The rearrangement links TRBV7-2 to TRBJ2-4; D is possibly TRBD1 or TRBD2 (5 bases each). This CDR3 is 14 amino acids long. V lost 5 bases and J 5 bases, leaving 13 bases between the germline ends. Germline-derived CDR1 and CDR2 are SGHTA and FQGNSA. The CDR3 coding sequence is TGTGCCAGCAGCCCGGCCGGGACCGAAAACATTCAGTACTTC. Translated, it gives CASSPAGTENIQYF.

This clonotype has a handful of counts. The DNA of the CDR3 is TGTGCTAGTGGTTTGGTAAGCGGGGGCCACTCCTACAATGAGCAGTTCTTC. Translated, it gives CASGLVSGGHSYNEQFF. This chain joins TRBV12-5 and TRBJ2-1, with 8 positions matching TRBD2. Germline V gene sequence: CDR1 LGHNT, CDR2 FRNRAP. The CDR3 runs 17 residues. The junction had 4 bases not matched to a gene; V was cut back by 0 bases and J by 0 bases.

This clonotype was found many times. This chain uses TRBV7-2 with TRBJ2-1; D unclear. Trimming removed 5 bases at V and 3 bases at J, with 8 bases between. CDR1 and CDR2 (germline): SGHTA, FQGNSA. The CDR3 spans 13 residues. The CDR3 reads CASSRDRYNEQFF. The CDR3 nucleotides read TGTGCCAGCAGCCGAGACCGCTACAATGAGCAGTTCTTC.

The sample holds a few counts of this clonotype. This sequence joins TRBV21-1 and TRBJ2-4; the D call in the table, TRBD1, was not verified against the DNA. TRBV21-1 is tagged as a pseudogene. The CDR3 is 15 amino acids. The CDR3 loop is CASSKVRDSKNIQYF. The CDR3 DNA sequence: TGTGCCAGCAGCAAAGTGAGAGACAGCAAAAACATTCAGTACTTC.

The chain recombines TRBV4-3 with TRBJ2-2; D gene ambiguous. Trimming stripped 0 bases from V and 0 bases from J, with 8 bases between. Germline V gene lookup returns CDR1 LGHNA and CDR2 YSLEER. The CDR3 extends over 16 amino acids. The CDR3 reads CASSQDVGSNTGELFF. CDR3 nucleotide sequence: TGCGCCAGCAGCCAAGATGTGGGGTCGAACACCGGGGAGCTGTTTTTT.

This rearrangement joins TRBV5-4 to TRBJ2-3, with 8 bases fitting TRBD2. The germline gives CDR1 SGHNT, CDR2 YYREEE (reference sequence). This CDR3 is 17 amino acids long. Losses at the gene ends were 3 bases for V and 0 bases for J; bases not matched to a gene: 9. The CDR3 region is CASSWVAGSGSTDTQYF. CDR3 in DNA: TGTGCCAGCAGCTGGGTAGCGGGGTCCGGAAGCACAGATACGCAGTATTTT.

The chain employs TRBV7-2 and TRBJ2-3, with a weak D call TRBD1 (5 bases). The CDR3 spans 13 residues. Germline assignment: CDR1 SGHTA and CDR2 FQGNSA. V lost 5 bases and J lost 4, with 10 bases in between. CDR3 residues: CASSARVSDTQYF. The CDR3 region has the DNA TGTGCCAGCAGCGCCAGGGTTTCAGATACGCAGTATTTT.

Only a few counts were recorded for this clonotype. The chain carries TRBV10-3 and TRBJ2-3; the D call may be TRBD1 or TRBD2 (5 bases each). There are 14 residues in the CDR3. Deletions cut 8 bases from V and 2 bases from J, with 14 bases between. The germline CDR1 and CDR2 sequences are ENHRY and SYGVKD. The DNA of the CDR3 is TGTGCCATCGGGGCAGAGGGGCCCACAGATACGCAGTATTTT. It codes for CAIGAEGPTDTQYF.

This clonotype turned up a few times. An end of the junction differs from the germline gene, which may be a read error. CDR3 nucleotides: TGTGCCAGCCCGTTATTAACGAAAGGGGAGCTTTTT. Translated: CASPLLTKGELF. The rearrangement uses TRBV12-3 or TRBV12-4 and TRBJ2-2, with D possibly called TRBD1 or TRBD2 (5 bases each). The CDR3 totals 12 residues.

CDR3 nucleotide sequence: TGTGCCAGCAGTCGAGGACAGGGTGAAAAGCAGTACTTC. Residues: CASSRGQGEKQYF. The J gene is TRBJ2-7, the V gene TRBV7-9; TRBD1 aligns across 8 bases. The CDR3 totals 13 residues. Germline V CDR1 and CDR2: SEHNR, FQNEAQ (reference sequence). With 6 bases clipped from V and 8 bases from J, the junction kept 9 bases outside the gene matches.

This clonotype was seen only a few times. The rearrangement uses TRBV7-2 and TRBJ1-4; D is uncertain. This CDR3 contains 13 residues. V lost 5 bases, J lost 4 bases, and 8 bases lay in between. CDR1 and CDR2 (germline): SGHTA, FQGNSA. CDR3 amino acids: CASSLRFNEKLFF. In DNA, the CDR3 is TGTGCCAGCAGCCTCCGGTTTAATGAAAAACTGTTTTTT.

This clonotype was counted at least ten times. This chain joins TRBV20-1 and TRBJ2-5; 10 bases fit TRBD2. V trimming: 1 base; J trimming: 1 base; junction bases outside the gene matches: 3. The CDR3 has 15 residues. The germline V gene has CDR1 DFQATT and CDR2 SNEGSKA (reference sequence). The DNA of the CDR3 is TGCAGTGCTAGAGCTAGCGGGGGTGTCCAAGAGACCCAGTACTTC. Translating it yields CSARASGGVQETQYF.